One and the same sample provided the 12 T cell receptor beta chains below, sequenced in a study of early T cells in non-severe SARS-CoV-2 infection. MiXCR was run by TCRdb on the 5' RACE reads, yielding one entry per CDR3 protein. This sample has about 26,000 distinct CDR3 sequences, with around 4.2% found just once. Sequencing used whole blood. All receptors derive from an adult who was a healthcare worker with PCR-confirmed SARS-CoV-2 infection or an uninfected control (not recorded which).

This clonotype has a count of ten or more. The V gene is TRBV18, the J gene TRBJ1-5, with D possibly being TRBD1 (6 bases). Germline CDR1 and CDR2: KGHSH and LQKENI. This CDR3 is built from 14 residues. The V end lost 3 bases, the J end lost 1 base, and 7 bases lay between the germline ends. CDR3 sequence (DNA): TGTGCCAGCTCACCCGGACAGAGCAATCAGCCCCAGCATTTT. The encoded protein is CASSPGQSNQPQHF.

This clonotype was counted at least ten times. The chain combines TRBV3-1 with TRBJ1-3; possible D gene TRBD1, 5 bases. Trimming pared 7 bases from V and 0 bases from J, leaving 13 bases between. The CDR3 is 15 amino acids. Germline CDR1 and CDR2: LGHDT and YNNKEL (reference sequence). The DNA for the CDR3 is TGTGCCAGCACCTGGGGCCAGATCTCTGGAAACACCATATATTTT. It encodes CASTWGQISGNTIYF.

The sample holds many counts of this clonotype. The genes are TRBV5-1 and TRBJ2-4; perhaps TRBD1 as D (6 bases). V lost 2 bases, J lost 10 bases, and 16 bases lay in between. The CDR3 sequence is 14 residues long. Germline V gene sequence: CDR1 SGHRS, CDR2 YFSETQ. The CDR3 loop reads CASSFDGGPGIQYF. CDR3 DNA sequence: TGCGCCAGCAGCTTTGATGGGGGCCCCGGTATTCAGTACTTC.

This clonotype was observed at least ten times. CDR3 DNA sequence: TGTGCCAGCAGTTACGTGCGGGGGTACGAGCAGTACTTC. This codes for CASSYVRGYEQYF. The V and J genes are TRBV6-7 and TRBJ2-7, with 7 nucleotides matching TRBD2. TRBV6-7 carries the ORF label, with uncertain function. The trim removed 2 bases at V and 4 bases at J, leaving 2 bases unmatched. The CDR3 sequence is 13 residues long.

This clonotype has a count of ten or more. This chain connects TRBV4-1 to TRBJ2-7; the D call may be TRBD1 or TRBD2 (5 bases each). Germline V gene lookup returns CDR1 MGHRA and CDR2 YSYEKL. This CDR3 is built from 17 residues. The V gene lost 0 bases and the J gene lost 3 bases, with 18 bases spanning the gap. The CDR3 DNA is TGCGCCAGCAGCCAAGATAGCGCCGTTGGGACCGTCTACGAGCAGTACTTC. Translation: CASSQDSAVGTVYEQYF.

The table lists this clonotype with many counts. The V call is TRBV28, the J call TRBJ2-5; 8 bases are a match to TRBD1. With 4 bases clipped from V and 3 bases from J, the junction kept 4 bases outside the gene matches. The CDR3 sequence is 14 residues long. CDR1 and CDR2 from the germline V gene are MDHEN and SYDVKM. The CDR3 region is CASSSGQEEETQYF. The CDR3 DNA sequence: TGTGCCAGCAGTTCGGGACAGGAAGAAGAGACCCAGTACTTC.

This clonotype was detected ten times or more. The chain links TRBV6-5 to TRBJ1-1; D ambiguous. There are 16 residues in the CDR3. V dropped 0 bases and J dropped 2 bases, with 13 bases sitting between them. The germline gives CDR1 MNHEY, CDR2 SVGAGI. For the CDR3, the DNA is TGTGCCAGCAGTTACTCAAAAACGGACCCTAACACTGAAGCTTTCTTT. It is translated as CASSYSKTDPNTEAFF.

V gene TRBV11-2 combines with J gene TRBJ1-1; tentatively, D is TRBD1 (5 bases). Trimming removed 8 bases at V and 0 bases at J, with 10 bases between. The CDR3 consists of 13 residues. From germline, CDR1 is SGHAT and CDR2 FQNNGV. The chain's CDR3 is CASGTGMNTEAFF. CDR3 coding DNA: TGTGCCAGCGGGACGGGGATGAACACTGAAGCTTTCTTT.

At least ten counts were recorded for this clonotype. The chain couples TRBV7-6 to TRBJ2-7; D is perhaps TRBD1 (5 bases). The V gene lost 5 bases and the J gene lost 2 bases, with 19 bases spanning the gap. Germline CDR1 and CDR2: SGHVS and FNYEAQ. There are 16 residues in the CDR3. The CDR3 reads CASSARQPSIPYEQYF. DNA for the CDR3: TGTGCCAGCAGCGCCCGACAGCCAAGCATTCCCTACGAGCAGTACTTC.

This chain joins TRBV3-1 and TRBJ2-7; D not certain. V was trimmed by 0 bases and J by 0 bases, leaving 18 bases between them. The CDR3 covers 18 residues. Germline V CDR1 and CDR2: LGHDT, YNNKEL (reference sequence). The CDR3 DNA sequence: TGTGCCAGCAGCCAAGAGAATTGGCTGAGACGGAGCTCCTACGAGCAGTACTTC. This gives the protein CASSQENWLRRSSYEQYF.

The chain couples TRBV29-1 to TRBJ2-7; D call uncertain. CDR3 length: 12 amino acids. Trimming took off 3 bases at V and 2 bases at J, with 8 bases between the two ends. The germline gives CDR1 SQVTM, CDR2 ANQGSEA. The CDR3 DNA reads TGCAGCGTTGACGGCGGACCCTACGAGCAGTACTTC. Amino acids: CSVDGGPYEQYF.

The chain joins TRBV5-1 to TRBJ2-7, with D perhaps TRBD1 (6 bases). This CDR3 contains 17 residues. Germline loops: CDR1 SGHRS, CDR2 YFSETQ. Trimming took 6 bases from V and 7 from J, leaving 29 bases between them. CDR3 in amino acids: CASNFGGEDVNEEEQYF. The CDR3 DNA sequence: TGCGCCAGCAACTTTGGGGGCGAGGACGTTAACGAAGAGGAGCAGTACTTC.